The entry that follows covers one TCR beta chain sequence. Antigen: not known. This sample is drawn from a study of cytomegalovirus exposure and HLA in healthy donors. Primers: 60 Vbeta forward and 13 Jbeta reverse. Generated by immunoSEQ multiplex PCR, the TCRdb table keeps only in-frame clones and is missing some. The table includes some 95,000 clones, around 80% detected once. Overall study results and limits: A link between a missense DCLRE1C variant and TCR beta V- and J-gene trimming emerged from a later analysis. A later analysis reportedly found fewer N-insertions in an Asian-associated ancestry cluster than the approximately 670-donor mean. Generally TCR sequences proved uncommon, though certain public TCRs appeared in numerous donors.

The germline V gene has CDR1 MDHEN and CDR2 SYDVKM. Trimming pared 4 bases from V and 2 bases from J, leaving 15 bases between. CDR3 size: 15 residues. This receptor was identified in a man aged 25 to 40 in good health and CMV-seronegative. The chain uses TRBV28 and TRBJ2-7, with D possibly matching TRBD1 (6 bases). Material: PBMCs. The DNA of the CDR3 is TGTGCCAGCAGTTCATACAGGGTGGGCACCTACGAGCAGTACTTC. Its translation is CASSSYRVGTYEQYF.